The 28 T cell receptor beta chains below come from one sample, sequenced in a study of blood T cell repertoires in COVID-19. This table comes from immunoSEQ multiplex PCR, and its TCRdb copy is limited to in-frame clones, with some not included. This sample has around 300,000 clones, with around 82% found just once. Sequenced material: peripheral blood. These receptors originate from a woman aged 50 to 65 who had recovered from COVID-19.

This clone was recorded at least ten times. The chain couples TRBV30 to TRBJ1-5; unclear D gene. Germline CDR1 is GTSNPN and CDR2 is SVGIG (reference sequence). The CDR3 sequence is 14 residues long. With 2 bases removed from V and 4 bases from J, the gap between germline ends came to 12 bases. The CDR3 reads CAWSSGSVNQPQHF. As DNA, the CDR3 is TGTGCCTGGAGTTCGGGATCCGTGAATCAGCCCCAGCATTTT.

The chain employs TRBV5-8 and TRBJ1-2, with 7 bases that match TRBD1. The CDR3 contains 14 residues. V lost 0 bases, J lost 3 bases, and 2 bases stayed unmatched. CDR1 is SGHTS, CDR2 YDEGEE, per germline. The CDR3, as DNA: TGTGCCAGCAGCTTGGACAGGGGATACTATGGCTACACCTTC. Amino acid sequence: CASSLDRGYYGYTF.

The J gene is TRBJ1-1, the V gene TRBV18, with a possible D match to TRBD1 (6 bases). V was pared by 3 bases and J by 5 bases, with 19 bases between. The CDR3 is 16 residues long. From germline, CDR1 is KGHSH and CDR2 LQKENI. The DNA of the CDR3 is TGTGCCAGCTCACCCGACCTTAACCGGGGGGCAACTGAAGCTTTCTTT. It yields the protein CASSPDLNRGATEAFF.

The chain joins TRBV5-1 to TRBJ1-1; D is ambiguous. The germline V gene has CDR1 SGHRS and CDR2 YFSETQ. Trimming took off 5 bases at V and 8 bases at J, with 19 bases between the two ends. The CDR3 runs 14 residues. The CDR3 is CASSWERGSGEAFF. The CDR3 bases are TGCGCCAGCAGTTGGGAACGGGGATCGGGAGAAGCTTTCTTT.

The chain joins TRBV6-5 to TRBJ2-3, with 14 bases identical to TRBD2. This CDR3 is 13 amino acids long. From germline, CDR1 is MNHEY and CDR2 SVGAGI. V lost 11 bases and J lost 3; bases outside the gene matches: 1. CDR3 in DNA: TGTGCCGGACTAGCGGGGGGAACAGATACGCAGTATTTT. It specifies CAGLAGGTDTQYF.

The chain couples TRBV6-2 or TRBV6-3 to TRBJ1-1; TRBD1 is a possible D gene (6 bases). The germline gives CDR1 MNHEY, CDR2 SVGEGT. The CDR3 is 16 residues long. The V gene lost 0 bases and the J gene lost 3 bases, with 14 bases spanning the gap. The DNA for the CDR3 is TGTGCCAGCAGTTACTCGAGAGGGGGTACGGACACTGAAGCTTTCTTT. This codes for CASSYSRGGTDTEAFF.

The chain couples TRBV7-3 to TRBJ2-1; tentative D call: TRBD2 (5 bases). The CDR3 contains 14 residues. From germline, CDR1 is SGHTA and CDR2 FQGTGA. Deletions cut 2 bases from V and 2 bases from J, with 7 bases between. The CDR3 here is CASSLLGAYNEQFF. DNA for the CDR3: TGTGCCAGCAGCTTACTCGGGGCCTACAATGAGCAGTTCTTC. Based on the CDR3 plus reference TRBV7-3 and TRBJ2-1, the full variable domain is GAGVSQTPSNKVTEKGKYVELRCDPISGHTALYWYRQSLGQGPEFLIYFQGTGAADDSGLPNDRFFAVRPEGSVSTLKIQRTERGDSAVYLCASSLLGAYNEQFFGPGTRLTVL.

The chain is built from TRBV4-1 and TRBJ2-2; perhaps TRBD2 as D (6 bases). V gave up 4 bases and J gave up 6 bases, with 18 bases separating them. The CDR3 runs to 16 residues. The germline V gene has CDR1 MGHRA and CDR2 YSYEKL. CDR3 sequence reads: CASSPVGGLAAGELFF. The CDR3 bases are TGCGCCAGCAGCCCTGTCGGGGGTTTAGCGGCCGGGGAGCTGTTTTTT.

The chain combines TRBV4-1 with TRBJ1-1, with D perhaps matching TRBD1 (6 bases). The CDR3 is made up of 17 amino acids. CDR1 and CDR2 (germline): MGHRA, YSYEKL. V lost 3 bases and J 0 bases, leaving 17 bases between the germline ends. For the CDR3, the DNA is TGCGCCAGCAGCCATGGGGGTAACAGGGCCTTGAACACTGAAGCTTTCTTT. It yields the protein CASSHGGNRALNTEAFF.

V is TRBV28 and J is TRBJ1-3; no definite D call. With 8 bases removed from V and 0 bases from J, the gap between germline ends came to 11 bases. Germline CDR1 and CDR2: MDHEN and SYDVKM. The CDR3 has 14 amino acids. CDR3 protein: CASRFGSSGNTIYF. CDR3 DNA sequence: TGTGCCAGCCGGTTTGGGAGCTCTGGAAACACCATATATTTT.

This clone was picked up many times. The V call is TRBV7-9, the J call TRBJ2-7; 9 nucleotides match TRBD2. V lost 6 bases, J lost 3 bases, and 9 bases stayed unmatched. CDR1 SEHNR and CDR2 FQNEAQ come from the germline V gene (reference sequence). CDR3 length: 15 residues. The CDR3 here is CASSLISGRVYEQYF. The CDR3 bases are TGTGCCAGCAGTTTGATTAGCGGGAGAGTCTACGAGCAGTACTTC.

The V call is TRBV6-5, the J call TRBJ2-5; 8 nucleotides match TRBD1. The V and J ends lost 10 bases and 5 bases, in that order; junction bases with no gene match: 12. CDR1 is MNHEY and CDR2 is SVGAGI in the germline V gene. The CDR3 sequence is 14 residues long. CDR3 region: CATLLRGLQETQYF. CDR3 bases: TGTGCCACCTTACTCAGGGGGCTACAGGAGACCCAGTACTTC.

In this sample, this clone turned up a few times. V gene TRBV29-1 combines with J gene TRBJ2-7, with 9 bases identical to TRBD1. Germline V gene data show CDR1 as SQVTM and CDR2 as ANQGSEA. The J segment lost 2 bases and the V segment lost 2 bases, leaving 7 bases of the junction unmatched. This CDR3 has 15 residues. CDR3 protein: CSVETGTGFTYEQYF. As DNA, the CDR3 is TGCAGCGTTGAAACTGGGACAGGGTTTACCTACGAGCAGTACTTC.

This clone was seen a few times. The chain joins TRBV9 to TRBJ1-5, with 9 bases aligning to TRBD1. With 0 bases clipped from V and 7 bases from J, the junction kept 5 bases outside the gene matches. The germline gives CDR1 SGDLS, CDR2 YYNGEE. This CDR3 has 15 amino acids. The CDR3 DNA reads as TGTGCCAGCAGCGTAGGGGGACAGGGAGGGCAGCCCCAGCATTTT. It codes for CASSVGGQGGQPQHF.

This clone was observed a single time. The V gene is TRBV4-2, the J gene TRBJ2-5, with TRBD2 matching over 7 bases. V trimming: 4 bases; J trimming: 5 bases; junction bases outside the gene matches: 10. This CDR3 is built from 15 residues. Germline CDR1 and CDR2: LGHNA and YNFKEQ. The CDR3 DNA follows: TGTGCCAGCAGCCCAAACCACCGGGACTACGAGACCCAGTACTTC. It translates to CASSPNHRDYETQYF.

The genes are TRBV28 and TRBJ1-5, with 9 bases that match TRBD1. The CDR3 runs 16 residues. J lost 1 base, V lost 5 bases, and 6 bases had no gene match. Germline V gene lookup returns CDR1 MDHEN and CDR2 SYDVKM. Here the CDR3 reads CASSTKGQGSNQPQHF. The CDR3 bases are TGTGCCAGCAGTACAAAGGGACAGGGAAGCAATCAGCCCCAGCATTTT.

This chain uses TRBV7-9 with TRBJ2-7, with 8 positions matching TRBD1. This CDR3 is 18 amino acids long. Germline V gene lookup returns CDR1 SEHNR and CDR2 FQNEAQ (reference sequence). V shed 5 bases and J 6 bases; nucleotides not matched to a gene: 21. The chain's CDR3 is CASSESQLKIVTGAEQYF. As DNA, the CDR3 is TGTGCCAGCAGCGAAAGCCAGCTTAAGATCGTGACAGGGGCCGAGCAGTACTTC.

This chain joins TRBV7-2 and TRBJ2-7; 9 positions match TRBD2. Trimming at V came to 5 bases and at J to 6 bases, leaving 14 bases not matched to a gene. Germline CDR1 is SGHTA and CDR2 is FQGNSA. This CDR3 has 16 amino acids. CDR3 residues: CASSASLAGYAGEQYF. The CDR3 nucleotides are TGTGCCAGCAGCGCTTCGCTAGCGGGATATGCTGGCGAGCAGTACTTC.

About this clone: An end of the junction differs from the germline gene, which may be a read error. This sequence joins TRBV6-5 and TRBJ1-1, with TRBD1 matching 7 bases. The germline V gene has CDR1 MNHEY and CDR2 SVGAGI. There are 14 residues in the CDR3. In DNA, the CDR3 is TGTGCCAACAGTCACGGACAGGTTAGCACTGAAGCTTTCTTT. Its protein product is CANSHGQVSTEAFF.

The chain is built from TRBV20-1 and TRBJ2-3, with D hard to call. Per the germline V gene, CDR1 is DFQATT and CDR2 is SNEGSKA (reference sequence). Trimming stripped 3 bases from V and 2 bases from J, with 21 bases between. The CDR3 loop spans 17 amino acids. CDR3 amino acids: CSASSTSLDDITDTQYF. The CDR3 region has the DNA TGCAGTGCTAGTTCTACTTCACTCGATGACATCACAGATACGCAGTATTTT.

With regard to this clone: Other DNA sequences from this sample encode an identical CDR3 as well. The rearrangement links TRBV5-4 to TRBJ1-1; maybe TRBD1 (6 bases). This CDR3 is built from 15 residues. V dropped 0 bases and J dropped 1 base, with 10 bases sitting between them. Germline V lookup: CDR1 SGHNT, CDR2 YYREEE (reference sequence). CDR3 bases: TGTGCCAGCAGCTTGGACAGGGCGCGGAACACTGAAGCTTTCTTT. Translation: CASSLDRARNTEAFF.

The chain joins TRBV4-1 to TRBJ1-5, with TRBD1 matching over 9 bases. V trimming: 0 bases; J trimming: 4 bases; junction bases outside the gene matches: 7. The CDR3 length is 17 residues. Germline V gene data show CDR1 as MGHRA and CDR2 as YSYEKL. In DNA form, the CDR3 reads TGCGCCAGCAGCCAAGACGGGACAGGGACGAGAAATCAGCCCCAGCATTTT. It codes for CASSQDGTGTRNQPQHF.

The CDR3 DNA reads TGTGCCACCAGTGAAAACGGAGCGGGCGGCAATGAGCAGTTCTTC. Translating gives CATSENGAGGNEQFF. The chain couples TRBV24-1 to TRBJ2-1; D might be TRBD2 (6 bases). The CDR3 is 15 residues long. Germline loops: CDR1 KGHDR, CDR2 SFDVKD. V was trimmed by 4 bases and J by 6 bases, leaving 15 bases between them.

V usage is TRBV27 and J usage is TRBJ2-3, with 9 bases fitting TRBD1. V lost 9 bases and J lost 5; bases outside the gene matches: 9. This CDR3 is 14 amino acids long. Per the germline V gene, CDR1 is MNHEY and CDR2 is SMNVEV (reference sequence). The CDR3 coding sequence is TGTGCCAGTCACGGGACAGGGTGGGGAGATACGCAGTATTTT. It specifies CASHGTGWGDTQYF.

This clone was seen only a few times. The chain links TRBV5-4 to TRBJ1-6; 7 bases line up with TRBD1. There are 15 residues in the CDR3. The germline V gene has CDR1 SGHNT and CDR2 YYREEE (reference sequence). V gave up 1 base and J gave up 10 bases; unmatched junction bases: 8. Here the CDR3 DNA reads TGTGCCAGCAGCTTGTCGCGGACAGGTGGATCACCCCTCCACTTT. This gives the protein CASSLSRTGGSPLHF.

In DNA, the CDR3 is TGTGCCAGCAGCCAAGACCGGCAGGGTGGGAACGAGCAGTACTTC. Its protein product is CASSQDRQGGNEQYF. The chain combines TRBV3-1 (or the pseudogene TRBV3-2) with TRBJ2-7; maybe TRBD1 (5 bases). Trimming took off 0 bases at V and 5 bases at J, with 14 bases between the two ends. The CDR3 is 15 amino acids. Germline values: CDR1 LGHDT, CDR2 YNNKEL (reference sequence).

The chain links TRBV30 to TRBJ2-7; weak D call: TRBD1 (9 bases). Germline V lookup: CDR1 GTSNPN, CDR2 SVGIG (reference sequence). The CDR3 extends over 14 amino acids. Between the trimmed V and J ends, which lost 2 bases and 12 bases, there was a span of 23 bases. The CDR3 sequence is CAWSLAGQGHPGYF. The CDR3, as DNA: TGTGCCTGGAGTTTAGCGGGACAGGGCCACCCCGGGTACTTC.

This clone was recorded only once. The chain combines TRBV7-8 with TRBJ2-1; TRBD1 agrees at 9 bases. This CDR3 spans 17 amino acids. Germline CDR1 SGHVS, CDR2 FQNEAQ. V lost 5 bases to trimming and J lost 6 bases; unmatched junction nucleotides: 14. The CDR3 DNA reads as TGTGCCAGCAGCACCCGTACCGGGACAGGGAAGGTCAATGAGCAGTTCTTC. It yields the protein CASSTRTGTGKVNEQFF.